What follows are 10 T cell receptor beta chains derived from one specimen sequenced in a study of T cell changes during pregnancy in multiple sclerosis. TCRdb's copy holds only in-frame clones and misses some; the assay was immunoSEQ multiplex PCR. The sample records about 55,000 clones, roughly 94% being singletons. The sample here was CD8+ T cells from peripheral blood mononuclear cells, taken in the third trimester of pregnancy. These receptors were collected from a female donor with multiple sclerosis, enrolled in a pregnancy study.

J is TRBJ2-7 and V is TRBV27, with a weak D call TRBD1 (6 bases). V was clipped by 5 bases and J by 7 bases, with 15 bases between them. The CDR3 has 13 amino acids. Germline V lookup: CDR1 MNHEY, CDR2 SMNVEV (reference sequence). CDR3 region: CASSIPGTREQYF. The CDR3 DNA follows: TGTGCCAGCAGTATCCCCGGGACACGGGAGCAGTACTTC.

This sequence joins TRBV2 and TRBJ2-7, with 10 bases fitting TRBD2. CDR1 SNHLY and CDR2 FYNNEI come from the germline V gene. V lost 4 bases to trimming and J lost 3 bases; unmatched junction nucleotides: 9. This CDR3 spans 16 amino acids. The CDR3 DNA reads as TGTGCCAGCAGTGGGAGGGCTAGCGGGAGTATCTACGAGCAGTACTTC. Protein product: CASSGRASGSIYEQYF.

The rearrangement links TRBV7-6 to TRBJ2-7; 7 bases match TRBD2. The V gene end was trimmed by 2 bases and the J gene end by 2 bases; junction bases not matched to a gene: 6. The CDR3 loop spans 15 amino acids. Germline V lookup: CDR1 SGHVS, CDR2 FNYEAQ. In DNA form, the CDR3 reads TGTGCCAGCAGCTTATTCGCGGGAGAGACCTACGAGCAGTACTTC. Its translation: CASSLFAGETYEQYF.

The chain is built from TRBV5-5 and TRBJ2-5; 8 bases are a match to TRBD2. Losses at the gene ends were 0 bases for V and 1 base for J; bases not matched to a gene: 2. The germline V gene encodes CDR1 SGHKS and CDR2 YYEKEE (reference sequence). The CDR3 spans 15 residues. The CDR3 loop is CASSLAGGVQETQYF. CDR3 nucleotides: TGTGCCAGCAGCTTGGCGGGGGGGGTCCAAGAGACCCAGTACTTC.

The rearrangement links TRBV9 to TRBJ2-6; D is ambiguous. The V gene lost 0 bases and the J gene lost 0 bases, with 4 bases spanning the gap. From germline, CDR1 is SGDLS and CDR2 YYNGEE. This CDR3 has 15 amino acids. CDR3 bases: TGTGCCAGCAGCGTAGCCCACTCTGGGGCCAACGTCCTGACTTTC. Amino acid sequence: CASSVAHSGANVLTF. The full variable domain, rest sourced from reference TRBV9 and TRBJ2-6, is DSGVTQTPKHLITATGQRVTLRCSPRSGDLSVYWYQQSLDQGLQFLIQYYNGEERAKGNILERFSAQQFPDLHSELNLSSLELGDSALYFCASSVAHSGANVLTFGAGSRLTVL.

This chain links TRBV7-2 with TRBJ2-3; 8 bases are shared with TRBD1. Trimming at V came to 5 bases and at J to 5 bases, leaving 6 bases not matched to a gene. CDR3 length equals 14 residues. Germline-derived CDR1 and CDR2 are SGHTA and FQGNSA. The CDR3 loop reads CASSAGGLGDTQYF. CDR3 DNA: TGTGCCAGCAGCGCAGGGGGCTTGGGAGATACGCAGTATTTT.

About this clone itself: One junction end disagrees with the germline gene, perhaps due to a read error. The J gene is TRBJ2-1, the V gene TRBV25-1; D possibly corresponds to TRBD2 (5 bases). This CDR3 has 16 residues. Germline CDR1 MGHDK, CDR2 SYGVNS. This chain's CDR3 is CASRELDYRGNNEQFF. The CDR3 DNA reads as TGTGCCAGCAGGGAATTAGACTACCGCGGTAACAATGAGCAGTTCTTC. Full variable domain (missing parts from reference TRBV25-1 and TRBJ2-1): EADIYQTPRYLVIGTGKKITLECSQTMGHDKMYWYQQDPGMELHLIHYSYGVNSTEKGDLSSESTVSRIRTEHFPLTLESARPSHTSQYLCASRELDYRGNNEQFFGPGTRLTVL.

The rearrangement links TRBV30 to TRBJ2-7; TRBD2 agrees at 8 bases. The germline CDR1 and CDR2 sequences are GTSNPN and SVGIG (reference sequence). The junction had 5 bases not matched to a gene; V was cut back by 5 bases and J by 2 bases. The CDR3 sequence is 13 residues long. The CDR3 region is CAWSGTSPYEQYF. The CDR3 nucleotides are TGTGCCTGGTCCGGGACTAGTCCCTACGAGCAGTACTTC.

This clone was counted once. This chain links TRBV23-1 with TRBJ2-2; tentative D call: TRBD1 (7 bases). TRBV23-1 is noted as an ORF with a role that remains uncertain. Trimming left V 0 bases short and J 3 bases short, with 11 bases between. This CDR3 is 16 amino acids long. The CDR3, as DNA: TGCGCCAGCAGTCAATCCCCCAGGGGGGACACCGGGGAGCTGTTTTTT. Translation: CASSQSPRGDTGELFF.

The chain recombines TRBV5-4 with TRBJ2-7; the D is unclear. The CDR3 loop spans 14 amino acids. V was cut by 4 bases and J by 2 bases, with 13 bases left in between. Germline CDR1 SGHNT, CDR2 YYREEE (reference sequence). The CDR3 sequence is CASSTGRGPYEQYF. The CDR3 nucleotides read TGTGCCAGCAGCACGGGTCGAGGCCCCTACGAGCAGTACTTC.